These 15 T cell receptor beta chains came from one sample sequenced in a study of T cell responses to AZD1222 COVID-19 vaccine. The data were produced by immunoSEQ multiplex PCR, yet TCRdb's version contains in-frame clones alone and is incomplete. The repertoire consists of roughly 170,000 clones, with 90% occurring once and the leading ten covering about 3%. The sample here was peripheral blood, taken on day 0 of AZD1222 vaccination. The source of these receptors is an adult in good health.

This clone was observed a single time. CDR3 nucleotides: TGTGCCAGCAGCGTAGGACACCGGAACTCTGGGGCCAACGTCCTGACTTTC. Amino acid sequence: CASSVGHRNSGANVLTF. The gene calls are TRBV9 and TRBJ2-6; D remains unclear. This CDR3 has 17 residues. Germline CDR1 reads SGDLS; CDR2 reads YYNGEE. Between the trimmed V and J ends, which lost 0 bases and 0 bases, there was a span of 10 bases.

On this clone: At one end the junction does not follow the germline gene, possibly because of a read error. The chain links TRBV7-7 to TRBJ2-2; D perhaps matches TRBD2 (5 bases). This CDR3 is 12 amino acids long. Germline V gene sequence: CDR1 SSHAT, CDR2 FNYEAQ (reference sequence). Here the CDR3 reads CASSFGSGELFF. For the CDR3, the DNA is TGTGCTAGCAGCTTTGGGAGCGGGGAGCTGTTTTTT.

V usage is TRBV6-2 or TRBV6-3 and J usage is TRBJ2-3, with D unclear. The CDR3 runs to 16 residues. Trimming removed 2 bases from V and 2 bases from J, with 14 bases in between. Germline assignment: CDR1 MNHEY and CDR2 SVGEGT. CDR3 sequence reads: CASSYLRPRATDTQYF. CDR3 DNA sequence: TGTGCCAGCAGTTACCTACGGCCGCGTGCCACAGATACGCAGTATTTT.

The rearrangement joins TRBV7-3 to TRBJ2-2, with TRBD2 as a possible D gene (6 bases). Trimming pared 4 bases from V and 10 bases from J, leaving 19 bases between. Germline V gene sequence: CDR1 SGHTA, CDR2 FQGTGA. The CDR3 totals 15 residues. The CDR3 loop is CASSSTPGLPEELFF. In DNA form, the CDR3 reads TGTGCCAGCAGCTCCACTCCGGGACTCCCCGAGGAGCTGTTTTTT.

CDR3 nucleotides: TGTGCCAGCAGCCTCTTGACCGGTGGGTATGGCTACACCTTC. This translates into CASSLLTGGYGYTF. The rearrangement links TRBV7-9 to TRBJ1-2; no definite D call. The CDR3 sequence is 14 residues long. Germline V gene data show CDR1 as SEHNR and CDR2 as FQNEAQ (reference sequence). V lost 5 bases and J lost 5, with 15 bases in between.

This CDR3 reads CASSLRTSGNTQYF. In nucleotides, the CDR3 is TGTGCCAGTAGTCTCCGGACTAGTGGAAATACGCAGTATTTT. The chain couples TRBV19 to TRBJ2-3; 7 bases are shared with TRBD2. CDR3 length equals 14 residues. With V trimmed by 5 bases and J by 7 bases, 9 bases remained unmatched. Germline CDR1 and CDR2: LNHDA and SQIVND (reference sequence). Combining the CDR3 with reference TRBV19 and TRBJ2-3 gives the whole variable domain DGGITQSPKYLFRKEGQNVTLSCEQNLNHDAMYWYRQDPGQGLRLIYYSQIVNDFQKGDIAEGYSVSREKKESFPLTVTSAQKNPTAFYLCASSLRTSGNTQYFGPGTRLTVL.

V and J are TRBV5-6 and TRBJ2-1, with D uncertain. Germline-derived CDR1 and CDR2 are SGHDT and YYEEEE. Trimming left V 3 bases short and J 3 bases short, with 10 bases between. CDR3 length: 14 residues. Written as DNA, the CDR3 is TGTGCCAGCAGCTCTAGATCGAGCTACAATGAGCAGTTCTTC. This translates into CASSSRSSYNEQFF.

The chain has TRBV7-2 and TRBJ2-1; a possible D gene is TRBD1 (6 bases). The CDR3 has 15 amino acids. Germline lookup yields CDR1 SGHTA and CDR2 FQGNSA. V dropped 5 bases and J dropped 8 bases, with 19 bases sitting between them. CDR3 amino acids: CASSPPFARGYEQFF. The CDR3 nucleotides are TGTGCCAGCAGCCCCCCTTTTGCCAGGGGCTATGAGCAGTTCTTC.

The rearrangement links TRBV5-1 to TRBJ2-7; D is undetermined. V was clipped by 2 bases and J by 0 bases, with 6 bases between them. Germline V gives CDR1 SGHRS, CDR2 YFSETQ. CDR3 length: 13 residues. For the CDR3, the DNA is TGCGCCAGCAGCTTTGGCAGCTCCTACGAGCAGTACTTC. Encoded protein: CASSFGSSYEQYF.

The chain joins TRBV5-4 to TRBJ2-1, with 11 bases fitting TRBD2. V lost 0 bases and J lost 7; bases outside the gene matches: 3. The length of the CDR3 is 15 residues. Germline CDR1 and CDR2: SGHNT and YYREEE (reference sequence). In DNA form, the CDR3 reads TGTGCCAGCAGCTTGGCTAGCGGGGGGATAAATGAGCAGTTCTTC. Residues: CASSLASGGINEQFF. The complete variable domain, with remaining parts taken from reference TRBV5-4 and TRBJ2-1, reads ETGVTQSPTHLIKTRGQQVTLRCSSQSGHNTVSWYQQALGQGPQFIFQYYREEENGRGNFPPRFSGLQFPNYSSELNVNALELDDSALYLCASSLASGGINEQFFGPGTRLTVL.

This clone appeared a single time. The rearrangement joins TRBV21-1 to TRBJ2-7; no DNA check was done on the table's D call, TRBD1. TRBV21-1 counts as a pseudogene. The CDR3 extends over 15 amino acids. CDR3 sequence: CASVTGTGEFYEQYF. DNA for the CDR3: TGTGCCAGCGTCACTGGGACAGGGGAATTCTACGAGCAGTACTTC.

The rearrangement links TRBV4-2 to TRBJ1-1; D unclear. V lost 1 base and J lost 1, with 10 bases in between. Germline loops: CDR1 LGHNA, CDR2 YNFKEQ. The CDR3 totals 15 residues. The CDR3: CASSQGKVQNTEAFF. CDR3 nucleotide sequence: TGTGCCAGCAGCCAAGGCAAAGTCCAGAACACTGAAGCTTTCTTT.

This chain links TRBV19 with TRBJ1-1; TRBD1 might be the D (5 bases). Germline CDR1 and CDR2: LNHDA and SQIVND (reference sequence). The CDR3 is 15 amino acids. The germline V and J ends were trimmed by 8 bases and 4 bases, with 20 bases remaining between them. The CDR3 DNA is TGTGCCAGTGGACCTCTTTCAGGGAAACCCACTGAAGCTTTCTTT. Translation: CASGPLSGKPTEAFF.

V and J are TRBV11-2 and TRBJ1-2, with D hard to call. V gave up 5 bases and J gave up 6 bases, with 19 bases separating them. CDR1 and CDR2 (germline): SGHAT, FQNNGV. This CDR3 spans 15 amino acids. CDR3 DNA sequence: TGTGCCAGCAGCCCTAACAGAGGGCCGGCGCATGGCTACACCTTC. This encodes CASSPNRGPAHGYTF.

The chain employs TRBV5-1 and TRBJ1-3; 10 bases match TRBD1. J gave up 0 bases and V 0 bases, and 3 bases lay outside the gene matches. The germline V gene has CDR1 SGHRS and CDR2 YFSETQ. This CDR3 comprises 17 residues. The CDR3 spells CASSLGQGAFSGNTIYF. In DNA form, the CDR3 reads TGCGCCAGCAGCTTGGGACAGGGGGCCTTCTCTGGAAACACCATATATTTT. Using reference TRBV5-1 and TRBJ1-3 for the parts outside the CDR3, the full variable domain is KAGVTQTPRYLIKTRGQQVTLSCSPISGHRSVSWYQQTPGQGLQFLFEYFSETQRNKGNFPGRFSGRQFSNSRSEMNVSTLELGDSALYLCASSLGQGAFSGNTIYFGEGSWLTVV.